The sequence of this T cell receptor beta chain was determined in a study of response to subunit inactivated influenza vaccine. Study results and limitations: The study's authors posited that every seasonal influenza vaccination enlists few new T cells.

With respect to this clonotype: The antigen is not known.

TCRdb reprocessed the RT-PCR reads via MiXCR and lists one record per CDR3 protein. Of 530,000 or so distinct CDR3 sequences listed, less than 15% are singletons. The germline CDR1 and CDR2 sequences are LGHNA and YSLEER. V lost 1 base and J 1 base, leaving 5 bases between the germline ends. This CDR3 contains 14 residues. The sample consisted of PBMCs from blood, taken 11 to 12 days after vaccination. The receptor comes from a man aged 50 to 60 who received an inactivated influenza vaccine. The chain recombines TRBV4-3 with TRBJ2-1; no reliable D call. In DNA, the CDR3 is TGCGCCAGCAGCCAAGCCCCTTCCTACAATGAGCAGTTCTTC. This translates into CASSQAPSYNEQFF.